Detailed here is one T cell receptor beta chain. No antigen is known for it. This entry comes from a study of beta chain features in type 1 diabetes. Broader study findings: Among all four CD4+ subsets, Type 1 diabetes patients had TCRB CDR3s that were moderately but significantly shorter. For patients, the naive, central memory and Treg TCRB repertoires appeared more alike than for healthy donors. In patients and controls equally, PCR might favor templates that are shorter.

Sampling consisted of one heparinised blood draw per donor, averaging about 116 mL. Each of the CD4+ naive, central memory, regulatory and stem cell-like memory populations was sorted via CD45RO/CCR7/CD25/CD127/CD95/CD27. Since all of the isolated RNA was reverse transcribed, expressed TCRB transcripts were what got sequenced. The protocol was immunoSEQ multiplex PCR, while the TCRdb copy is restricted to in-frame clones and leaves out a portion. The table includes 500,000 to 650,000 clones, around 12% detected once. CDR3 length: 15 residues. Per the germline V gene, CDR1 is SGHTA and CDR2 is FQGNSA. With 3 bases removed from V and 0 bases from J, the gap between germline ends came to 11 bases.

This TCR came from a man under 40 with type 1 diabetes. The sequenced sample consisted of naive CD4+ T cells from blood. V is TRBV7-2 and J is TRBJ1-2; D is ambiguous. CDR3 sequence reads: CASSFPNQANYGYTF. Written as DNA, the CDR3 is TGTGCCAGCAGCTTCCCCAATCAAGCTAACTATGGCTACACCTTC.